This T cell receptor (beta chain) was sequenced for a study of neurological immune-mediated disorders. Using its own MiXCR run on the 5' RACE reads, TCRdb lists one record per CDR3 protein. This table holds 57,000 or so distinct CDR3 sequences, over 9.5% found once. At least ten counts were recorded for this clonotype. The antigen remains unidentified. This CDR3 spans 16 amino acids. Unsorted libraries came from 2 million PBMCs stored at -80 °C. Findings of the study overall: Because no CDR3 amino acid sequences were shared across subjects by expanded clones, private repertoires were suggested in all groups.

Sequencing was done on a sample of PBMCs. This chain uses TRBV21-1 with TRBJ2-7; the D call TRBD1 from the table was never checked on the DNA. TRBV21-1 is described as a pseudogene. The TCR originated in a man aged 60-69 years in good health. The CDR3 loop is CASSSPGPRYSWEQYF. The CDR3 DNA sequence: TGTGCCAGCAGCTCACCGGGACCCCGGTATTCGTGGGAGCAGTACTTC.